This is a list of T cell receptor beta chains from one sample in a study of control samples from healthy donors and cancer patients. Assay: immunoSEQ multiplex PCR; the TCRdb copy retains only in-frame clones and omits some. The top ten hold over 4% of the sample, which has approximately 150,000 clones, 89% seen once. Sequencing was done on a sample of blood. These receptors were obtained from a man between 25 and 39 years old in good health. CDR3s include the opening cysteine and the closing phenylalanine or tryptophan. The D gene is left open where the match is weak. Clone size is stated in some rows and not others, as once, few, many or a class when expanded.

D	V	J	size	CDR3	DNA
.	TRBV9	TRBJ2-3	.	CASSYNHRASSTDTQYF	TGTGCCAGCAGCTATAACCACAGGGCGAGTAGCACAGATACGCAGTATTTT
.	TRBV14	TRBJ1-1	.	CAGFLGQQGCTEAFF	TGTGCCGGCTTTTTAGGACAGCAGGGCTGCACTGAAGCTTTCTTT
.	TRBV19	TRBJ1-5	.	CASSIDYGNNQPQHF	TGTGCCAGTAGTATAGATTACGGAAACAATCAGCCCCAGCATTTT
.	TRBV11-2	TRBJ2-1	.	CASSLDLKGEQFF	TGTGCCAGCAGCTTAGATCTGAAGGGAGAGCAGTTCTTC
TRBD2	TRBV6-5	TRBJ2-5	.	CASSYSGGARETQYF	TGTGCCAGCAGTTACAGCGGGGGGGCTAGGGAGACCCAGTACTTC
.	TRBV7-9	TRBJ2-5	.	CASSLARDEETQYF	TGTGCCAGCAGCTTAGCGCGGGACGAAGAGACCCAGTACTTC
.	TRBV19	TRBJ1-1	.	CASSMEGWTEAFF	TGTGCCAGTAGTATGGAGGGATGGACTGAAGCTTTCTTT
.	TRBV2	TRBJ2-1	.	CASLAISYNEQFF	TGTGCCAGTCTAGCGATTTCCTACAATGAGCAGTTCTTC
.	TRBV10-3	TRBJ2-1	.	CAISDQGDEQFF	TGTGCCATCAGTGATCAGGGTGATGAGCAGTTCTTC
TRBD1	TRBV7-3	TRBJ1-6	.	CASSWTGDSPLHF	TGTGCCAGCAGCTGGACAGGTGATTCACCCCTCCACTTT
.	TRBV5-1	TRBJ1-6	.	CASSQDGASLHF	TGCGCCAGCAGCCAGGACGGGGCCTCCCTCCACTTT
.	TRBV4-1	TRBJ1-6	many	CASSQYSSEGNSPLHF	TGCGCCAGCAGCCAATATTCATCGGAGGGTAATTCACCCCTCCACTTT
.	TRBV28	TRBJ1-4	.	CASSGPLGAGNEKLFF	TGTGCCAGCAGTGGGCCTCTAGGGGCTGGTAATGAAAAACTGTTTTTT
.	TRBV12-5	TRBJ1-2	.	CASGLGGRPDGYTF	TGTGCTAGTGGTTTAGGAGGGAGACCCGATGGCTACACCTTC
TRBD1	TRBV4-1	TRBJ2-7	many	CASSQEVTGNTEQYF	TGCGCCAGCAGCCAAGAAGTGACAGGGAATACTGAGCAGTACTTC
TRBD1	TRBV18	TRBJ2-5	.	CASSRDRQETQYF	TGTGCCAGCTCACGGGACAGGCAAGAGACCCAGTACTTC
TRBD2	TRBV5-1	TRBJ2-5	many	CASSSLAGGPQETQYF	TGCGCCAGCAGCTCTTTAGCGGGAGGGCCCCAAGAGACCCAGTACTTC
TRBD2	TRBV18	TRBJ2-1	once	CASSPPSGINNEQFF	TGTGCCAGCTCACCACCTAGCGGGATCAACAATGAGCAGTTCTTC
.	TRBV14	TRBJ2-7	.	CASSQDLSPGYSYEQYF	TGTGCCAGCAGCCAAGATTTGTCCCCGGGCTACTCCTACGAGCAGTACTTC
TRBD1	TRBV6-2/TRBV6-3	TRBJ1-1	.	CASSYSRQGNTEAFF	TGTGCCAGCAGTTACTCAAGACAGGGAAACACTGAAGCTTTCTTT
.	TRBV5-1	TRBJ2-6	.	CASSLGDLSGANVLTF	TGCGCCAGCAGCCTAGGGGACCTCTCTGGGGCCAACGTCCTGACTTTC
.	TRBV7-8	TRBJ1-2	.	CASSLVGGGYGYTF	TGTGCCAGCAGCTTAGTGGGGGGCGGCTATGGCTACACCTTC
.	TRBV5-1	TRBJ1-5	.	CASSLGGLHSNQPQHF	TGCGCCAGCAGCTTGGGCGGCCTACATAGCAATCAGCCCCAGCATTTT
TRBD2	TRBV2	TRBJ2-5	.	CAIRGTSGSAGAQYF	TGTGCCATACGAGGGACTAGCGGGAGTGCGGGGGCCCAGTACTTC
TRBD1	TRBV10-3	TRBJ2-5	.	CAISGGQYQETQYF	TGTGCCATCAGTGGGGGACAGTACCAAGAGACCCAGTACTTC
TRBD1	TRBV19	TRBJ1-6	.	CASSIYRGEKSPLHF	TGTGCCAGTAGTATCTACAGGGGCGAAAAATCACCCCTCCACTTT
.	TRBV3-1/TRBV3-2	TRBJ1-1	.	CASSHYGRGAFF	TGTGCCAGCAGCCACTACGGGAGGGGAGCTTTCTTT
TRBD1	TRBV9	TRBJ2-7	once	CASSTGQGTYEQYF	TGTGCCAGCAGCACAGGACAGGGGACCTACGAGCAGTACTTC
TRBD2	TRBV4-2	TRBJ2-4	.	CASSQAPRGRGGQENIQYF	TGTGCCAGCAGCCAAGCACCCCGGGGGCGGGGGGGCCAGGAAAACATTCAGTACTTC
.	TRBV6-5	TRBJ1-1	.	CASRVGSQWSTEAFF	TGTGCCAGCAGGGTTGGATCACAGTGGTCCACTGAAGCTTTCTTT
TRBD1	TRBV5-1	TRBJ1-1	.	CASSLTPTRQGGTEAFF	TGCGCCAGCAGCTTGACCCCTACTCGACAGGGTGGGACTGAAGCTTTCTTT
.	TRBV7-6	TRBJ1-1	.	CASSSRWGTNTEAFF	TGTGCCAGCAGCTCCCGATGGGGGACGAACACTGAAGCTTTCTTT
.	TRBV4-1	TRBJ1-4	.	CASSRLWSQFNEKLFF	TGCGCCAGCAGCCGTCTCTGGTCACAGTTTAATGAAAAACTGTTTTTT
TRBD1	TRBV6-2/TRBV6-3	TRBJ1-1	.	CASSLDRVRTEAFF	TGTGCCAGCAGCCTGGACAGGGTGAGGACTGAAGCTTTCTTT
.	TRBV15	TRBJ2-1	.	CATSRVRDRGNEQFF	TGTGCCACCAGCAGAGTCCGGGACCGAGGAAATGAGCAGTTCTTC
.	TRBV12-3/TRBV12-4	TRBJ2-5	.	CASSLLQETQYF	TGTGCCAGCAGTTTACTCCAAGAGACCCAGTACTTC
TRBD2	TRBV5-4	TRBJ2-1	once	CASSLGGGYNEQFF	TGTGCCAGCAGCTTAGGCGGGGGCTACAATGAGCAGTTCTTC
TRBD1	TRBV12-5	TRBJ1-5	.	CASGLGTDNQPQHF	TGTGCTAGTGGTTTAGGGACAGACAATCAGCCCCAGCATTTT
TRBD1	TRBV7-9	TRBJ1-2	.	CASSLAGTGVANYGYTF	TGTGCCAGCAGCTTAGCCGGGACAGGCGTTGCTAACTATGGCTACACCTTC
.	TRBV20-1	TRBJ2-5	.	CSGLAQETQYF	TGCAGTGGTCTTGCACAAGAGACCCAGTACTTC
.	TRBV27	TRBJ2-3	.	CASSWGVADTQYF	TGTGCCAGCAGTTGGGGGGTCGCAGATACGCAGTATTTT
.	TRBV10-1	TRBJ2-7	.	CASSVIGPNSYEQYF	TGCGCCAGCAGTGTCATCGGGCCGAACTCCTACGAGCAGTACTTC
.	TRBV6-5	TRBJ1-5	few	CASSQRPGENQPQHF	TGTGCCAGCAGTCAGAGGCCGGGGGAGAATCAGCCCCAGCATTTT
.	TRBV27	TRBJ1-6	few	CASSLGGGSYNSPLHF	TGTGCCAGCAGTTTGGGAGGGGGCTCCTATAATTCACCCCTCCACTTT
.	TRBV7-9	TRBJ2-7	few	CASSSYRSGTSYEQYF	TGTGCCAGCAGCTCCTACCGAAGCGGTACCTCCTACGAGCAGTACTTC
TRBD1	TRBV6-6	TRBJ1-2	.	CASRRDRNYGYTF	TGTGCCAGCAGACGGGACAGGAACTATGGCTACACCTTC
.	TRBV6-2/TRBV6-3	TRBJ2-7	once	CASSYKGRLSSEQYF	TGTGCCAGCAGTTACAAGGGGCGACTTTCAAGCGAGCAGTACTTC
.	TRBV6-2/TRBV6-3	TRBJ1-4	.	CASRPTPTTSNEKLFF	TGTGCCAGCAGACCTACCCCGACAACTTCTAATGAAAAACTGTTTTTT
TRBD1	TRBV19	TRBJ1-5	.	CASSITGGRIDQPQHF	TGTGCCAGTAGTATAACAGGGGGCAGGATCGATCAGCCCCAGCATTTT
.	TRBV7-9	TRBJ1-1	once	CASNSGGDTEAFF	TGTGCCAGCAACTCCGGGGGTGACACTGAAGCTTTCTTT
.	TRBV11-2	TRBJ2-5	.	CASSLHREGGETQYF	TGTGCCAGCAGCTTACATAGGGAGGGGGGAGAGACCCAGTACTTC
.	TRBV4-3	TRBJ1-6	.	CASSHLGNSPLHF	TGCGCCAGCAGCCATCTAGGGAATTCACCCCTCCACTTT
TRBD1	TRBV3-1/TRBV3-2	TRBJ2-5	.	CASSPGQGYATQYF	TGTGCCAGCAGCCCCGGACAGGGGTATGCGACCCAGTACTTC
TRBD1	TRBV15	TRBJ1-5	.	CATSGRNQGANQPQHF	TGTGCCACCAGCGGAAGAAATCAGGGGGCGAATCAGCCCCAGCATTTT
.	TRBV5-1	TRBJ2-3	.	CASSLGARDTQYF	TGCGCCAGCAGCTTGGGGGCTAGGGATACGCAGTATTTT
.	TRBV20-1	TRBJ1-4	few	CSASFRRSVGSANEKLFF	TGCAGTGCTAGTTTTAGAAGAAGTGTAGGGAGTGCTAATGAAAAACTGTTTTTT
TRBD1	TRBV5-4	TRBJ2-2	once	CASSHGTANTGELFF	TGTGCCAGCAGCCACGGGACAGCGAACACCGGGGAGCTGTTTTTT
.	TRBV15	TRBJ2-6	.	CATSRGLMGISSGANVLTF	TGTGCCACCAGCAGGGGGTTGATGGGGATATCCTCTGGGGCCAACGTCCTGACTTTC
.	TRBV11-2	TRBJ2-2	.	CASSLAPSTGELFF	TGTGCCAGCAGCTTAGCTCCATCCACCGGGGAGCTGTTTTTT
TRBD1	TRBV5-4	TRBJ2-2	.	CASSPETGMTGELFF	TGTGCCAGCAGCCCCGAGACAGGGATGACCGGGGAGCTGTTTTTT